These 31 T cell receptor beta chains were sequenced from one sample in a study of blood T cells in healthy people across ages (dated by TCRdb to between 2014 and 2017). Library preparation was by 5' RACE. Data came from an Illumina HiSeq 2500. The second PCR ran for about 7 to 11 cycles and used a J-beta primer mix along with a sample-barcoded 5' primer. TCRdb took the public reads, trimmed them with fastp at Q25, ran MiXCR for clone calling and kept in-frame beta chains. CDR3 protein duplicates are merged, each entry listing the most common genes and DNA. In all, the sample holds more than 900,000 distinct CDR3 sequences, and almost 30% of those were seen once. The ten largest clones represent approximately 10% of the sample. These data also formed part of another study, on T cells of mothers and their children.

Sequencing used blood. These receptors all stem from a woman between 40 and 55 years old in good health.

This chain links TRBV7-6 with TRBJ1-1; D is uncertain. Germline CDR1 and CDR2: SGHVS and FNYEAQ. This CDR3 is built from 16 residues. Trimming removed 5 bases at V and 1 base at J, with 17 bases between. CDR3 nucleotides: TGTGCCAGCAGCCCCGGTAGGGCAGGCGGGAACACTGAAGCTTTCTTT. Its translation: CASSPGRAGGNTEAFF.

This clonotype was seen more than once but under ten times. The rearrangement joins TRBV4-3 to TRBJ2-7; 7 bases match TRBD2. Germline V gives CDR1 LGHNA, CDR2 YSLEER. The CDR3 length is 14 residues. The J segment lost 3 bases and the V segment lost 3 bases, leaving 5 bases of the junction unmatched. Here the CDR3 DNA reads TGCGCCAGCAGCCAGCAGGGAGGGAGCTACGAGCAGTACTTC. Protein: CASSQQGGSYEQYF.

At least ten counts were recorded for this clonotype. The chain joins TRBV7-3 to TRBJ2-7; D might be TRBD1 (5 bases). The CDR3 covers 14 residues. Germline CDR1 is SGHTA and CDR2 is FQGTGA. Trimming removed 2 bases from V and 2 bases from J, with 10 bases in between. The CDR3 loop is CASSLGPGTYEQYF. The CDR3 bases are TGTGCCAGCAGCTTAGGGCCAGGGACCTACGAGCAGTACTTC.

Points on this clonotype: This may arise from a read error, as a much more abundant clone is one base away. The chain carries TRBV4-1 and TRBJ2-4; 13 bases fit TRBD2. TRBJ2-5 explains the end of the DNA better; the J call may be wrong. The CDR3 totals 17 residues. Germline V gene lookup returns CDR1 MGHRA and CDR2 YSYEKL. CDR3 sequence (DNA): TGCGCCAGCAGCTGGACGGGACTAGCGGGGTTAAGAGAGACCCAGTACTTC. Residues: CASSWTGLAGLRETQYF.

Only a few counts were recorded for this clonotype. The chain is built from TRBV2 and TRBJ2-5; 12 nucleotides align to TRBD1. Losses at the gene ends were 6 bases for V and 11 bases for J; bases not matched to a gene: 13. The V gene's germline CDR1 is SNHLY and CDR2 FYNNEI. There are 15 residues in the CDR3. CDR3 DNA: TGTGCCAGCAGCGACCGGGACAGGGGGCTTGTTGAGCAGTACTTC. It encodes CASSDRDRGLVEQYF.

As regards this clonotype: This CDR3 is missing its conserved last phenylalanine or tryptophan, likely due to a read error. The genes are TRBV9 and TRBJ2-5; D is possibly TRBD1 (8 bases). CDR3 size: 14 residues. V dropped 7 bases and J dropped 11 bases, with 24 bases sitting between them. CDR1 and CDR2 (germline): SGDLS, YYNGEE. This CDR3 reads CASAGGGQVREQYV. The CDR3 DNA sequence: TGTGCCAGCGCCGGCGGGGGACAGGTGAGGGAACAGTACGTC.

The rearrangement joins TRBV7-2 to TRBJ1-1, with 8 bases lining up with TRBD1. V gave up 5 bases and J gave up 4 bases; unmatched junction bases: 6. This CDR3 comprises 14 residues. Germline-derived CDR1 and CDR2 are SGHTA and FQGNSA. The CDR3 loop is CASSTVTGGTEAFF. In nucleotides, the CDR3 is TGTGCCAGCAGCACAGTCACAGGGGGCACTGAAGCTTTCTTT.

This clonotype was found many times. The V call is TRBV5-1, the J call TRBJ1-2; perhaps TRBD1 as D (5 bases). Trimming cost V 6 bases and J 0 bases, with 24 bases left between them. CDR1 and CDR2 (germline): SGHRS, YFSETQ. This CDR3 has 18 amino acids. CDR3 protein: CASTLGARTPSANYGYTF. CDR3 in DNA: TGCGCCAGCACACTCGGCGCACGGACACCATCAGCTAACTATGGCTACACCTTC.

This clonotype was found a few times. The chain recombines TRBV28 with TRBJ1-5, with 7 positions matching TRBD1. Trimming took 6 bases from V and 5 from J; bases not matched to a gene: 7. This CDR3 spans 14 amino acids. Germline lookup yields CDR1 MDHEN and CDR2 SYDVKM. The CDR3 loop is CASSRGQNYQPQHF. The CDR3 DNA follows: TGTGCCAGCAGCAGGGGACAGAACTATCAGCCCCAGCATTTT.

Here the CDR3 DNA reads TGTGCCAGCAGCTTAGTGGCCTCGCAAGAGCAGTACTTC. Translating it yields CASSLVASQEQYF. The gene calls are TRBV7-9 and TRBJ2-7, with D hard to call. The V gene lost 1 base and the J gene lost 7 bases, with 11 bases spanning the gap. Germline CDR1 and CDR2: SEHNR and FQNEAQ (reference sequence). The CDR3 totals 13 residues. Full variable domain (rest looked up from reference TRBV7-9 and TRBJ2-7): DTGVSQNPRHKITKRGQNVTFRCDPISEHNRLYWYRQTLGQGPEFLTYFQNEAQLEKSRLLSDRFSAERPKGSFSTLEIQRTEQGDSAMYLCASSLVASQEQYFGPGTRLTVT.

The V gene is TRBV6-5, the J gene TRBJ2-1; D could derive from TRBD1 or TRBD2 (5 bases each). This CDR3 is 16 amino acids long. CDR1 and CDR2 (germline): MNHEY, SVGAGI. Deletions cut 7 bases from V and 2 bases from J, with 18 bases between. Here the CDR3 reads CASNPPGTATYNEQFF. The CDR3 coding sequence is TGTGCCAGCAACCCCCCCGGGACCGCAACCTACAATGAGCAGTTCTTC.

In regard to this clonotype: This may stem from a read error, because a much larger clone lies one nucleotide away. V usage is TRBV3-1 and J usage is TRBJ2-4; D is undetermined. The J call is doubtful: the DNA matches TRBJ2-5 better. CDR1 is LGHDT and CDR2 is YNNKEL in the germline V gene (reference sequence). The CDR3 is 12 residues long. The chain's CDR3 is CASSQTQETQYF. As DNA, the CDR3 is TGTGCCAGCAGCCAGACTCAAGAGACCCAGTACTTC.

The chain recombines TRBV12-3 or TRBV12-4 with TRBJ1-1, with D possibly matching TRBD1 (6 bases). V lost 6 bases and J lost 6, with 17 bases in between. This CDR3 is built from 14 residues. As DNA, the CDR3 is TGTGCCAGCAGCCAGCCCGGACAGAAGTCTGAAGCTTTCTTT. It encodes CASSQPGQKSEAFF.

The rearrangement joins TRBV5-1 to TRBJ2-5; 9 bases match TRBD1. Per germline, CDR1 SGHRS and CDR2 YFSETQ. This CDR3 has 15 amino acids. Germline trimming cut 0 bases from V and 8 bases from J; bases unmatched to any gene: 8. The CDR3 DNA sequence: TGCGCCAGCAGCTTGGATCTCCCGGGACAGGGAACCCAGTACTTC. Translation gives CASSLDLPGQGTQYF.

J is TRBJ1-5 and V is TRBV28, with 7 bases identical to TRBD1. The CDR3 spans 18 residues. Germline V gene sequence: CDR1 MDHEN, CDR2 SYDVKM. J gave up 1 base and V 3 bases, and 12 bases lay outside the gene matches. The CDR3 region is CASSFHLQGILSNQPQHF. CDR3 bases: TGTGCCAGCAGTTTTCATCTACAGGGGATCTTAAGCAATCAGCCCCAGCATTTT.

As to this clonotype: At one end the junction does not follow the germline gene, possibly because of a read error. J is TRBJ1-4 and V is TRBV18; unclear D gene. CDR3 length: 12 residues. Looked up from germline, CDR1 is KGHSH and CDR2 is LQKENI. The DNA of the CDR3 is TGTGCCAGCTCACCGGCGAAAGAAAAACGGTTTTTT. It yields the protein CASSPAKEKRFF.

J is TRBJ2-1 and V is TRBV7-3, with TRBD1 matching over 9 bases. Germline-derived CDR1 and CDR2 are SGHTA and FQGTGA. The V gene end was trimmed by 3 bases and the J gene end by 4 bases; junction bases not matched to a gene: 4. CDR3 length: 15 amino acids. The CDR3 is CASSFGQGPYNEQFF. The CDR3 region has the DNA TGTGCCAGCAGCTTTGGACAGGGGCCGTACAATGAGCAGTTCTTC.

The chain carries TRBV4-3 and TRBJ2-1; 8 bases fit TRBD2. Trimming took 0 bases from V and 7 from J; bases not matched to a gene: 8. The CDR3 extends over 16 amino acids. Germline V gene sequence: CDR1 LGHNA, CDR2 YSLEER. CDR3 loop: CASSQDGGTGGNEQFF. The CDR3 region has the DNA TGCGCCAGCAGCCAAGATGGGGGGACGGGGGGGAATGAGCAGTTCTTC.

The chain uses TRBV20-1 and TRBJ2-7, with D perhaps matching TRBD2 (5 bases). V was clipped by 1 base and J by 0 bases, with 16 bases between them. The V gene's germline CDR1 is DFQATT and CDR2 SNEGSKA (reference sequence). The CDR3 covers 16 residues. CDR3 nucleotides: TGCAGTGCTAGAGGAGGGAAGCGGAGCAACTCCTACGAGCAGTACTTC. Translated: CSARGGKRSNSYEQYF.

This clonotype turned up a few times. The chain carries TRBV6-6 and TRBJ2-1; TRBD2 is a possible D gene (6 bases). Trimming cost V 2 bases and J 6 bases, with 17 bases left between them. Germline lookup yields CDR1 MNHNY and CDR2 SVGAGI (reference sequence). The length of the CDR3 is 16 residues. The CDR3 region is CASSYGTALEGNEQFF. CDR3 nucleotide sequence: TGTGCCAGCAGTTACGGGACTGCCCTTGAAGGCAATGAGCAGTTCTTC.

The CDR3 sequence is CSALRTGFNQPQHF. DNA of the CDR3: TGCAGTGCCCTCCGGACAGGTTTTAATCAGCCCCAGCATTTT. The chain uses TRBV20-1 and TRBJ1-5, with 7 bases matching TRBD1. The CDR3 is made up of 14 amino acids. Looked up from germline, CDR1 is DFQATT and CDR2 is SNEGSKA (reference sequence). Trimming took 6 bases from V and 4 from J; bases not matched to a gene: 9.

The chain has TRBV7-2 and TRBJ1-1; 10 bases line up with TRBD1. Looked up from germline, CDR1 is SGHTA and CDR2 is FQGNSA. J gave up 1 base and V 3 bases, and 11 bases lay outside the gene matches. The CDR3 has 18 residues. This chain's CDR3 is CASSFYMTGGTRNTEAFF. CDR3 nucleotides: TGTGCCAGCAGCTTTTACATGACAGGGGGCACAAGGAACACTGAAGCTTTCTTT.

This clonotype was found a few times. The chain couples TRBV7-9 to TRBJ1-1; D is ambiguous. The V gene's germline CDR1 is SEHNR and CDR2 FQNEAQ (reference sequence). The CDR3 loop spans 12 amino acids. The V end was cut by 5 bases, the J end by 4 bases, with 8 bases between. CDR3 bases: TGTGCCAGCAGCGACATCAGCACTGAAGCTTTCTTT. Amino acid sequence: CASSDISTEAFF.

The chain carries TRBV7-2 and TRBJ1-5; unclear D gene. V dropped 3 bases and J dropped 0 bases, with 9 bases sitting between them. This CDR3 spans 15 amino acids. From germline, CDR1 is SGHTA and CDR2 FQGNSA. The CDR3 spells CASSLPGYSNQPQHF. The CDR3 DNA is TGTGCCAGCAGCTTGCCAGGATATAGCAATCAGCCCCAGCATTTT.

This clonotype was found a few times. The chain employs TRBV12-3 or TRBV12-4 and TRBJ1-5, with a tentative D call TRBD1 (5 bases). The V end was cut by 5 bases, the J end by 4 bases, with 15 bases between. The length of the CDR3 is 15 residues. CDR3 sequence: CASSRPGGENQPQHF. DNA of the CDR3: TGTGCCAGCAGTCGCCCGGGGGGGGAAAATCAGCCCCAGCATTTT.

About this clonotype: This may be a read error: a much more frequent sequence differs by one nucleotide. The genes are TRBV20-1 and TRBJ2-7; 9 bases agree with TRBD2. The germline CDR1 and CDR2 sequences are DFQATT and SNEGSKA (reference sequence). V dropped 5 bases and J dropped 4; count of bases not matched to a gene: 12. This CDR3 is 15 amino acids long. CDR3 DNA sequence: TGCAGTGCTGAAAACGGACTAGCGATTAAGTACGAGCAGTACTTC. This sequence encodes CSAENGLAIKYEQYF.

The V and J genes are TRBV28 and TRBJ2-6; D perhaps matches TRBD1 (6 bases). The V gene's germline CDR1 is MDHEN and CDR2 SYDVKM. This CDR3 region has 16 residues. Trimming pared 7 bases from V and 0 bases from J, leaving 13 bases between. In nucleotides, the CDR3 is TGTGCCAGCAAGGGCAGGGGAAGCTCTGGGGCCAACGTCCTGACTTTC. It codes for CASKGRGSSGANVLTF. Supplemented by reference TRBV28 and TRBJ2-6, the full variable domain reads DVKVTQSSRYLVKRTGEKVFLECVQDMDHENMFWYRQDPGLGLRLIYFSYDVKMKEKGDIPEGYSVSREKKERFSLILESASTNQTSMYLCASKGRGSSGANVLTFGAGSRLTVL.

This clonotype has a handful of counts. CDR3: CASRVAGGGADTQYF. The CDR3, as DNA: TGTGCCAGCAGGGTAGCGGGGGGCGGCGCAGATACGCAGTATTTT. The gene calls are TRBV12-3 or TRBV12-4 and TRBJ2-3; TRBD2 matches at 10 bases. The CDR3 totals 15 residues. V lost 6 bases and J lost 4; bases outside the gene matches: 7.

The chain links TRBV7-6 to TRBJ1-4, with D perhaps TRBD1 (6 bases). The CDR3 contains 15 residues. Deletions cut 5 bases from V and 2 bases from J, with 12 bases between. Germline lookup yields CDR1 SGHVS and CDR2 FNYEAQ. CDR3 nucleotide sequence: TGTGCCAGCAGCCTGGATGGGGGCACTAATGAAAAACTGTTTTTT. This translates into CASSLDGGTNEKLFF.

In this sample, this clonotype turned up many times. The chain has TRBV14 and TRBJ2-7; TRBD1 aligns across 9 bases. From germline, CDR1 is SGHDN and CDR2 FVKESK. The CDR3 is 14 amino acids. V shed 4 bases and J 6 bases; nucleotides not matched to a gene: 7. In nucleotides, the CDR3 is TGTGCCAGCAGCCGACACAACAGGGGGCTCGAGCAGTACTTC. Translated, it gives CASSRHNRGLEQYF.

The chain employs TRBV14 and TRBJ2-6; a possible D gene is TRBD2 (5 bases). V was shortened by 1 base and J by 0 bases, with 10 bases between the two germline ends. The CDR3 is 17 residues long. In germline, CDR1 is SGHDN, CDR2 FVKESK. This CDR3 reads CASSQGRRTSGANVLTF. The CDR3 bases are TGTGCCAGCAGCCAAGGTAGGAGGACCTCTGGGGCCAACGTCCTGACTTTC.